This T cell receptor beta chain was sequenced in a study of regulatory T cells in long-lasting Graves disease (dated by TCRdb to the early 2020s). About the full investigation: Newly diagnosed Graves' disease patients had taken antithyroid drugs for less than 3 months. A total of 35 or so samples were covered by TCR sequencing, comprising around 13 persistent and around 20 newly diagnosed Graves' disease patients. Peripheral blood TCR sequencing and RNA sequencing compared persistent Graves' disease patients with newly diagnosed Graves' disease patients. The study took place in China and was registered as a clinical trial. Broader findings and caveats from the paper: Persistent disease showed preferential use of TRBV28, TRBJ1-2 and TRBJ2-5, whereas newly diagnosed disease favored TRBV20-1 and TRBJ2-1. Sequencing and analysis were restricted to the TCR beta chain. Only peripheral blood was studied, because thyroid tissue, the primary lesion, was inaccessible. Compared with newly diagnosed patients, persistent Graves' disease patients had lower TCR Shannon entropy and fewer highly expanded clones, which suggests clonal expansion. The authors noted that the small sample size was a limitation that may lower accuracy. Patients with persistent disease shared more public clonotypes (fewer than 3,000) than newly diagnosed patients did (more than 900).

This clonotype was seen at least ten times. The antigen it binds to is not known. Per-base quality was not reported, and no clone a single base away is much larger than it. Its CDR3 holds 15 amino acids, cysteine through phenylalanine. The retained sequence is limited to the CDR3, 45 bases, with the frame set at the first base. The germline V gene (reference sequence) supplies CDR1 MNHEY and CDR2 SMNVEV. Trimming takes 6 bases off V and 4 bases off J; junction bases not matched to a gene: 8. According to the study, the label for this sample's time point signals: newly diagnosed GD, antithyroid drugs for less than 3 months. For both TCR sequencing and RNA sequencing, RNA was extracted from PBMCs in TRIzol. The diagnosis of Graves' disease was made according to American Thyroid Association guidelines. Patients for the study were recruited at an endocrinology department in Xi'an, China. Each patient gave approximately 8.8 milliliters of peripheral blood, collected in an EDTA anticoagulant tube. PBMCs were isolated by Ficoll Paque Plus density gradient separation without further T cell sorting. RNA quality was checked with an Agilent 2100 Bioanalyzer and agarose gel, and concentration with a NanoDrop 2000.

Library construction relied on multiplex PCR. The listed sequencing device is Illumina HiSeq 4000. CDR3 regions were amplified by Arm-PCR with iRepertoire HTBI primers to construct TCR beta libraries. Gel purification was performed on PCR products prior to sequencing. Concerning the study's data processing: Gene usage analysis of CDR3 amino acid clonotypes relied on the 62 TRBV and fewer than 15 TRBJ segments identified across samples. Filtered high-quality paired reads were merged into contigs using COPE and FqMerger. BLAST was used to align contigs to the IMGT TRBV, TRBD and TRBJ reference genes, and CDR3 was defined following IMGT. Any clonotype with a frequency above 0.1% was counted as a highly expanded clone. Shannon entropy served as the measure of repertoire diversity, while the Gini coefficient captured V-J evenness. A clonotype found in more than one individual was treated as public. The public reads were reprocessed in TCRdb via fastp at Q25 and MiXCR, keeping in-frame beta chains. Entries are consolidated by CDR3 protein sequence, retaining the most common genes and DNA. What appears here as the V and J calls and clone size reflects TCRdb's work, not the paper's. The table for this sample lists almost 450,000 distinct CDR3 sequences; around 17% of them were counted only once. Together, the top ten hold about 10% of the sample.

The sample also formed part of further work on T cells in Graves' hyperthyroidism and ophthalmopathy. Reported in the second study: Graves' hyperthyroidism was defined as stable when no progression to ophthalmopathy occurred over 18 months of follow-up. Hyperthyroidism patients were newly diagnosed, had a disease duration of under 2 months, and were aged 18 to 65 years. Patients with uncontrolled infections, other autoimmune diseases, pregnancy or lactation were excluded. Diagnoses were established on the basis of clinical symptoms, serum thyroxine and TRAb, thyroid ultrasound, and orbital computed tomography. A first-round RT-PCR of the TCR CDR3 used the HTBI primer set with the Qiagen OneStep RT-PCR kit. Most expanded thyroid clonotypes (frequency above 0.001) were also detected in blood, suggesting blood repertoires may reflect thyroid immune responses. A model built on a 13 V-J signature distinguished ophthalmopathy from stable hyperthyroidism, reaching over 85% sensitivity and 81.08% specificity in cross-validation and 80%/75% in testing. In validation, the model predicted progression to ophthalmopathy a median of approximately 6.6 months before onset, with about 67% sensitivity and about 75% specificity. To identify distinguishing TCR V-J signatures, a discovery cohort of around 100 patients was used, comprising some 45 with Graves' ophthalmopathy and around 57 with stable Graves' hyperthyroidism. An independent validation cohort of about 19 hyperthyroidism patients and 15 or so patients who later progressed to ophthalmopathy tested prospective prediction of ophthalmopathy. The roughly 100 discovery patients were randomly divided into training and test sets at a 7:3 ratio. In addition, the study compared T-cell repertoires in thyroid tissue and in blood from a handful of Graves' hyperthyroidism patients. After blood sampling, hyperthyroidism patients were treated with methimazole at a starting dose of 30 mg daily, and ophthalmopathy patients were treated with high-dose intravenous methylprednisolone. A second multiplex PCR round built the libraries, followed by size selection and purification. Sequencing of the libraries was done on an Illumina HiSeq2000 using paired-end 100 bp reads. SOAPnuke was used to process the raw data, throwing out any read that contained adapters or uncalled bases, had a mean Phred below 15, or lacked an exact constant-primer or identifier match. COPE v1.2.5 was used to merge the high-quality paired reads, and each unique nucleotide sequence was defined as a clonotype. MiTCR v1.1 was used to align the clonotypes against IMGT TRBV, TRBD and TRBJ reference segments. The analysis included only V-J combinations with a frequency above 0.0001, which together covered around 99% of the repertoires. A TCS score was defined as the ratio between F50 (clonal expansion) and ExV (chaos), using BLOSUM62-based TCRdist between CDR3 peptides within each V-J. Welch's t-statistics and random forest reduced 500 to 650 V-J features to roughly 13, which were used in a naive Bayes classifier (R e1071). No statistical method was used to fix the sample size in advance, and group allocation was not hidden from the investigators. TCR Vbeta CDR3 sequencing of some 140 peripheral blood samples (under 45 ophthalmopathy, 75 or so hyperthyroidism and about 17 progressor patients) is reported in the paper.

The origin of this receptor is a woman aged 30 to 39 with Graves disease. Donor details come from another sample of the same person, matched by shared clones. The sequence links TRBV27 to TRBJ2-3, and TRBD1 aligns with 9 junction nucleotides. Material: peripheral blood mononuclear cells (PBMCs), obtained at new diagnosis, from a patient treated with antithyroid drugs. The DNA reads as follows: TGTGCCAGCAGGATACAGGGGGCGCAGGCAGATACGCAGTATTTT. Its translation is CASRIQGAQADTQYF.